This TCR beta chain was captured in a study of T cells of healthy individuals. The CDR3 sequence is 16 residues long. CDR1 and CDR2 from the germline V gene are SGHAT and FQNNGV. V was clipped by 5 bases and J by 3 bases, with 19 bases between them. TCRdb passed the 5' RACE reads through MiXCR, listing each CDR3 protein once. The sample contains roughly 87,000 distinct CDR3 sequences, approximately 15% of which appear only once. V gene TRBV11-2 combines with J gene TRBJ1-1, with TRBD1 as a possible D gene (6 bases). The clonotype originates from a human donor in good health. The CDR3 DNA is TGTGCCAGCAGCCATAGGGGGGGGGGAGCGGACACTGAAGCTTTCTTT. Translation gives CASSHRGGGADTEAFF.